This entry lists 18 T cell receptor beta chains sequenced from one sample in a study of regulatory T cells in long-lasting Graves disease. The authors built TCR beta libraries using iRepertoire HTBI primers and Arm-PCR of CDR3 regions. Using its own MiXCR run on the multiplex PCR reads, TCRdb lists one record per CDR3 protein. The table lists fewer than 350,000 distinct CDR3 sequences, 15% to 20% of them singletons. Time point indicated: newly diagnosed GD, antithyroid drugs for less than 3 months. The TCR library was made from RNA that had been extracted from PBMCs in TRIzol. The material sequenced was peripheral blood mononuclear cells (PBMCs), taken at new diagnosis, from a patient treated with antithyroid drugs. Every receptor here comes from a female donor with Graves disease.

Turning to this clonotype: A far larger clone is one nucleotide away, so this likely arose from a read error. The rearrangement uses TRBV12-3 or TRBV12-4 and TRBJ2-5, with 8 bases lining up with TRBD1. The V gene end was trimmed by 8 bases and the J gene end by 11 bases; junction bases not matched to a gene: 16. CDR3 length: 14 residues. In DNA, the CDR3 is TGTGCCAGCTCCGGGACAGGCCGCTACAATGAGCAGTACTTC. It translates to CASSGTGRYNEQYF.

This clonotype was seen many times. This chain links TRBV6-1 with TRBJ2-3; 8 bases fit TRBD2. The germline V gene encodes CDR1 MNHNS and CDR2 SASEGT. With V trimmed by 7 bases and J by 5 bases, 8 bases remained unmatched. The CDR3 runs 14 residues. The CDR3 is CASIPAGEVDTQYF. The CDR3, as DNA: TGTGCCAGCATTCCAGCGGGAGAGGTAGATACGCAGTATTTT.

The chain combines TRBV28 with TRBJ2-1, with a tentative D call TRBD2 (6 bases). Trimming took 3 bases from V and 5 from J, leaving 14 bases between them. Germline loops: CDR1 MDHEN, CDR2 SYDVKM. The CDR3 has 15 amino acids. CDR3 residues: CASSFPGTLNNEQFF. CDR3 nucleotide sequence: TGTGCCAGCAGTTTCCCCGGGACTCTGAACAATGAGCAGTTCTTC. Full variable domain (remainder filled in from reference TRBV28 and TRBJ2-1): DVKVTQSSRYLVKRTGEKVFLECVQDMDHENMFWYRQDPGLGLRLIYFSYDVKMKEKGDIPEGYSVSREKKERFSLILESASTNQTSMYLCASSFPGTLNNEQFFGPGTRLTVL.

This clonotype appeared many times. The genes are TRBV12-3 or TRBV12-4 and TRBJ2-1; 11 nucleotides agree with TRBD1. The CDR3 spans 16 residues. The ends lost 6 bases at V and 0 bases at J; junction bases unmatched: 4. The DNA of the CDR3 is TGTGCCAGCAGCCGGGGGACAGGGGGCTCCTACAATGAGCAGTTCTTC. This sequence encodes CASSRGTGGSYNEQFF.

The chain recombines TRBV5-1 with TRBJ2-1; D call uncertain. Deletions cut 0 bases from V and 8 bases from J, with 15 bases between. CDR1 and CDR2 from the germline V gene are SGHRS and YFSETQ. CDR3 length: 15 residues. CDR3 loop: CASSLEHHSSDEQFF. The CDR3 DNA sequence: TGCGCCAGCAGCTTGGAACACCACAGCTCGGATGAGCAGTTCTTC. Full variable domain (outside the CDR3, taken from reference TRBV5-1 and TRBJ2-1): KAGVTQTPRYLIKTRGQQVTLSCSPISGHRSVSWYQQTPGQGLQFLFEYFSETQRNKGNFPGRFSGRQFSNSRSEMNVSTLELGDSALYLCASSLEHHSSDEQFFGPGTRLTVL.

This clonotype showed up many times. The rearrangement links TRBV28 to TRBJ1-4, with 11 positions matching TRBD1. The CDR3 contains 17 residues. Germline V lookup: CDR1 MDHEN, CDR2 SYDVKM. V shed 4 bases, J shed 2 bases, and the junction held 6 bases outside the gene matches. In DNA form, the CDR3 reads TGTGCCAGCAGTTCCGATGGGACAGGGGGTACTAATGAAAAACTGTTTTTT. Protein: CASSSDGTGGTNEKLFF. Full variable domain (rest looked up from reference TRBV28 and TRBJ1-4): DVKVTQSSRYLVKRTGEKVFLECVQDMDHENMFWYRQDPGLGLRLIYFSYDVKMKEKGDIPEGYSVSREKKERFSLILESASTNQTSMYLCASSSDGTGGTNEKLFFGSGTQLSVL.

The sample holds many counts of this clonotype. The chain has TRBV5-1 and TRBJ1-3; the D gene is possibly TRBD1 (6 bases). This CDR3 is built from 16 residues. Germline CDR1 is SGHRS and CDR2 is YFSETQ. V was trimmed by 4 bases and J by 0 bases, leaving 14 bases between them. Written as DNA, the CDR3 is TGCGCCAGCAGCCCCTCCGGGACAAGCTCTGGAAACACCATATATTTT. This encodes CASSPSGTSSGNTIYF.

This clonotype was seen many times. This rearrangement joins TRBV7-9 to TRBJ2-7, with D possibly TRBD2 on 5 matching bases. Trimming removed 5 bases at V and 2 bases at J, with 16 bases between. Germline V gives CDR1 SEHNR, CDR2 FQNEAQ (reference sequence). The CDR3 covers 15 residues. CDR3 nucleotide sequence: TGTGCCAGCAGCCTGCGGCGGACGGGAACCTACGAGCAGTACTTC. It is translated as CASSLRRTGTYEQYF.

This clonotype has at least ten counts. The chain joins TRBV2 to TRBJ1-3; D is unresolved. The V end was cut by 7 bases, the J end by 0 bases, with 13 bases between. The CDR3 contains 15 residues. Germline-derived CDR1 and CDR2 are SNHLY and FYNNEI. The CDR3, as DNA: TGTGCCAGCATTCAGACGGACCACTCTGGAAACACCATATATTTT. Protein sequence: CASIQTDHSGNTIYF.

This clonotype has just one count. This chain uses TRBV30 with TRBJ2-7; D is uncertain. The germline CDR1 and CDR2 sequences are GTSNPN and SVGIG (reference sequence). The V gene lost 3 bases and the J gene lost 1 base, with 19 bases spanning the gap. The CDR3 is 16 residues long. CDR3 bases: TGTGCCTGGAGCACCCCGCGCAGATGGCCTTCCTACGAGCAGTACTTC. Translated, it gives CAWSTPRRWPSYEQYF.

The sample holds many counts of this clonotype. V is TRBV7-9 and J is TRBJ2-2; no clear D. V lost 3 bases and J lost 1, with 6 bases in between. Germline V lookup: CDR1 SEHNR, CDR2 FQNEAQ (reference sequence). This CDR3 is 14 amino acids long. CDR3 in DNA: TGTGCCAGCAGCTTTGAAGGGAACACCGGGGAGCTGTTTTTT. Amino acids: CASSFEGNTGELFF.

This clonotype was counted many times. This rearrangement joins TRBV11-2 to TRBJ1-1, with D unresolved. Trimming cost V 4 bases and J 3 bases, with 12 bases left between them. The CDR3 covers 14 residues. CDR1 and CDR2 (germline): SGHAT, FQNNGV. This CDR3 reads CASSSIKDHTEAFF. The CDR3, as DNA: TGTGCCAGCAGCTCTATCAAAGATCACACTGAAGCTTTCTTT. Looking up the rest from reference TRBV11-2 and TRBJ1-1 gives the full variable domain: EAGVAQSPRYKIIEKRQSVAFWCNPISGHATLYWYQQILGQGPKLLIQFQNNGVVDDSQLPKDRFSAERLKGVDSTLKIQPAKLEDSAVYLCASSSIKDHTEAFFGQGTRLTVV.

Notes on this clonotype: Being one base from a much bigger clone, this may be a read error. The gene calls are TRBV7-2 and TRBJ2-6, with 11 positions matching TRBD1. Germline V gives CDR1 SGHTA, CDR2 FQGNSA. This CDR3 has 18 residues. CDR3 residues: CASSLVGQGASGATVLTF. Written as DNA, the CDR3 is TGTGCCAGCAGCTTAGTAGGACAGGGGGCATCTGGGGCCACCGTCCTGACTTTC.

This clonotype was seen ten or more times. This sequence joins TRBV12-3 or TRBV12-4 and TRBJ1-1; D is unclear. V lost 6 bases, J lost 8 bases, and 10 bases lay in between. The CDR3 runs 11 residues. The CDR3 is CASRPTTEAFF. CDR3 nucleotides: TGTGCCAGCAGGCCTACTACCGAAGCTTTCTTT.

The sample holds a few counts of this clonotype. The rearrangement joins TRBV11-2 to TRBJ2-3; D remains unclear. V lost 6 bases and J lost 2, with 15 bases in between. Germline CDR1 SGHAT, CDR2 FQNNGV. CDR3 length: 15 amino acids. CDR3 protein: CASRDGVLSTDTQYF. The CDR3 region has the DNA TGTGCCAGCAGGGATGGTGTCCTTTCCACAGATACGCAGTATTTT.

Many counts were recorded for this clonotype. The chain uses TRBV6-1 and TRBJ1-1; D is undetermined. The ends were cut back, 3 bases at V and 6 bases at J, with 8 bases in the middle. This CDR3 comprises 12 residues. Germline loops: CDR1 MNHNS, CDR2 SASEGT. CDR3 loop: CASSDRRAEAFF. DNA for the CDR3: TGTGCCAGCAGTGACAGGAGGGCTGAAGCTTTCTTT.

This clonotype was found many times. The junction differs from germline at one of its ends, possibly a read error. This chain connects TRBV12-3 or TRBV12-4 to TRBJ2-7, with a tentative D call TRBD2 (6 bases). The length of the CDR3 is 14 residues. The DNA of the CDR3 is TGTGCCAGCAGTCTAGCGAGGCGGGCCCACGAGCAGTACTTC. Encoded protein: CASSLARRAHEQYF.

In its sample, this clonotype was seen many times. CDR3 coding DNA: TGTGCCAGCAGTCCGAGGGGCCATGGGACCAATGAGCAGTTCTTC. Amino acids: CASSPRGHGTNEQFF. The chain carries TRBV28 and TRBJ2-1; tentatively, D is TRBD1 or TRBD2 (5 bases each). The CDR3 runs 15 residues. V shed 5 bases and J shed 6 bases, with 17 bases lying between them. CDR1 and CDR2 (germline): MDHEN, SYDVKM.